A selection of T cell receptor beta chains follows, all from one sample in a study of vaccination and CD4 T cells after COVID-19. Their cognate antigens are unknown. TCRdb used MiXCR to reprocess the PCR reads, holding one entry per CDR3 protein. Of more than 13,000 distinct CDR3 sequences listed, roughly 53% are singletons. Sequenced material: CD4+ T cells from blood, cultured in vitro, taken before SARS-CoV-2 vaccination. All receptors derive from a human donor who had recovered from COVID-19. The CDR3 runs from the conserved cysteine through the conserved F or W. Fields, in order: CDR3 protein, J gene, D gene, clone size, V gene. D genes are given only for firm matches. Where a row states a size, it is once, few, many or the class of an expanded clone; other rows omit it.

CATSRDRTAATNEKLFF | TRBJ1-4 | - | - | TRBV15
CASSPSSSYGYTF | TRBJ1-2 | - | - | TRBV7-3
CATRTGGDGNTEAFF | TRBJ1-1 | TRBD1 | - | TRBV6-2/TRBV6-3
CSARGNFQVGPQGEVNYGYTF | TRBJ1-2 | TRBD1 | - | TRBV20-1
CSARDLFGGGQETQYF | TRBJ2-5 | - | - | TRBV20-1
CASSHGQGNNEQFF | TRBJ2-1 | - | - | TRBV6-2/TRBV6-3
CASSHPLGAGGLKTQYF | TRBJ2-5 | TRBD2 | few | TRBV6-2/TRBV6-3
CASSLRYWRDGTGAFF | TRBJ1-1 | - | - | TRBV27
CAISESFGGGQPQHF | TRBJ1-5 | - | few | TRBV10-3
CASSAKGQANYGYTF | TRBJ1-2 | TRBD1 | - | TRBV6-1
CASRDQLQGSYGYTF | TRBJ1-2 | - | - | TRBV6-1
CASSFGTGNTEAFF | TRBJ1-1 | TRBD1 | few | TRBV7-8
CASSHRGLETQYF | TRBJ2-5 | TRBD1 | few | TRBV27
CASSPQPELAGRAGETQYF | TRBJ2-5 | TRBD2 | few | TRBV7-7
CASRRGQGAVGHTQYF | TRBJ2-3 | TRBD1 | - | TRBV27